These 12 T cell receptor beta chains were sequenced from one sample in a study of blood T cells in healthy people across ages. Primers used in a second PCR of about 6 to 12 cycles were a sample-barcoded 5' primer and a J-beta primer mix. Via MiXCR, TCRdb re-called the 5' RACE reads, giving one row per CDR3 protein. The repertoire has approximately 760,000 distinct CDR3 sequences, around 25% of them found once; the top ten carry just under 9.5%. The data were also submitted as part of a second study, on T cells of mothers and their children.

Source material: blood. These receptors were obtained from a boy between 10 and 17 years old in good health.

The chain has TRBV7-2 and TRBJ2-4; no reliable D call. CDR3 size: 14 residues. Germline V gene lookup returns CDR1 SGHTA and CDR2 FQGNSA. The ends were cut back, 0 bases at V and 6 bases at J, with 9 bases in the middle. CDR3 DNA: TGTGCCAGCAGCTTAGCGCGAGAGCCAAACATTCAGTACTTC. Amino acids: CASSLAREPNIQYF.

V usage is TRBV6-5 and J usage is TRBJ2-7; D remains unclear. Trimming took 6 bases from V and 3 from J, leaving 15 bases between them. The germline V gene encodes CDR1 MNHEY and CDR2 SVGAGI. There are 14 residues in the CDR3. The CDR3 region has the DNA TGTGCCAGCAGAGAAGGCTCAGGTCGCTACGAGCAGTACTTC. It specifies CASREGSGRYEQYF.

This clonotype was picked up a small number of times. The chain combines TRBV29-1 with TRBJ2-5; 9 bases align to TRBD2. The DNA end is a closer match to TRBJ2-1, so the J assignment may be wrong. The CDR3 is 14 residues long. The germline V gene encodes CDR1 SQVTM and CDR2 ANQGSEA. The CDR3, as DNA: TGCAGCGTTGTGGGCAGCGGGGGGCCCGATGAGCAGTTCTTC. Its protein is CSVVGSGGPDEQFF.

Only a few counts were recorded for this clonotype. The chain carries TRBV28 and TRBJ2-7; 12 bases align to TRBD2. Germline CDR1 reads MDHEN; CDR2 reads SYDVKM. The CDR3 has 18 residues. Trimming took 6 bases from V and 1 from J; bases not matched to a gene: 13. CDR3 DNA: TGTGCCAGCAGCCCTCTTCGCAGGACTAGCGGGGTTTCCTACGAGCAGTACTTC. Translating it yields CASSPLRRTSGVSYEQYF.

This clonotype was detected only a few times. The CDR3 DNA sequence: TGTGCCAGCAGTGTATCACCGGGAAACATTCAGTACTTC. This encodes CASSVSPGNIQYF. The chain is built from TRBV6-1 and TRBJ2-4; no clear D. CDR3 length equals 13 residues. V lost 4 bases, J lost 6 bases, and 10 bases lay in between. Germline V gene sequence: CDR1 MNHNS, CDR2 SASEGT.

This chain connects TRBV5-5 to TRBJ1-3; D unclear. This CDR3 is 16 amino acids long. The V gene's germline CDR1 is SGHKS and CDR2 YYEKEE (reference sequence). V lost 0 bases to trimming and J lost 2 bases, with 12 bases between them. The CDR3 DNA sequence: TGTGCCAGCAGCTTGGGGGCGGCCACAGCTGGAAACACCATATATTTT. It yields the protein CASSLGAATAGNTIYF.

This chain connects TRBV20-1 to TRBJ2-7; TRBD1 matches at 9 bases. The CDR3 runs 13 residues. V was clipped by 8 bases and J by 4 bases; unmatched bases: 9. Germline V gene data show CDR1 as DFQATT and CDR2 as SNEGSKA (reference sequence). The CDR3 nucleotides are TGCAGTTCCCCGGGACAGGGACCTTACGAGCAGTACTTC. The encoded protein is CSSPGQGPYEQYF.

This clonotype occurred a few times. The rearrangement joins TRBV4-3 to TRBJ2-1; no reliable D call. Germline V gene lookup returns CDR1 LGHNA and CDR2 YSLEER. Trimming took 6 bases from V and 8 from J, leaving 14 bases between them. The CDR3 length is 13 residues. The CDR3: CASSSEGFDEQFF. DNA for the CDR3: TGCGCCAGCAGTTCCGAAGGTTTCGATGAGCAGTTCTTC.

This clonotype showed up just a few times. The genes are TRBV4-3 and TRBJ2-1, with 9 bases aligning to TRBD1. Germline CDR1 LGHNA, CDR2 YSLEER. V gave up 0 bases and J gave up 4 bases; unmatched junction bases: 4. The CDR3 runs 16 residues. The CDR3 sequence is CASSQDRGQGYNEQFF. DNA for the CDR3: TGCGCCAGCAGCCAAGATCGTGGACAGGGGTACAATGAGCAGTTCTTC.

J is TRBJ2-1 and V is TRBV19, with TRBD2 identical over 10 bases. From germline, CDR1 is LNHDA and CDR2 SQIVND (reference sequence). V lost 6 bases, J lost 5 bases, and 7 bases stayed unmatched. CDR3 length: 15 amino acids. Here the CDR3 reads CASRRASGGNNEQFF. DNA for the CDR3: TGTGCCAGTAGGCGAGCTAGCGGGGGAAACAATGAGCAGTTCTTC. The variable domain in full, with the rest retrieved from reference TRBV19 and TRBJ2-1, is DGGITQSPKYLFRKEGQNVTLSCEQNLNHDAMYWYRQDPGQGLRLIYYSQIVNDFQKGDIAEGYSVSREKKESFPLTVTSAQKNPTAFYLCASRRASGGNNEQFFGPGTRLTVL.

V is TRBV11-2 and J is TRBJ2-5; tentative D call: TRBD2 (6 bases). The CDR3 length is 15 residues. Trimming took off 9 bases at V and 1 base at J, with 18 bases between the two ends. Germline V CDR1 and CDR2: SGHAT, FQNNGV. The CDR3 loop is CASSVGLSGQETQYF. The DNA of the CDR3 is TGTGCCAGTAGCGTGGGGCTTAGCGGCCAAGAGACCCAGTACTTC.

The chain recombines TRBV12-3 or TRBV12-4 with TRBJ2-3; 9 positions agree with TRBD2. The V and J ends lost 6 bases and 4 bases, in that order; junction bases with no gene match: 5. This CDR3 is built from 14 residues. In DNA form, the CDR3 reads TGTGCCAGCAGCCTTAGCGGGGGTGCAGATACGCAGTATTTT. This gives the protein CASSLSGGADTQYF.